What follows is one T cell receptor beta chain and its context. Its target is unknown. This specimen comes from a study of beta chain features in type 1 diabetes. The wider study: No age, gender or cell yield differences were seen between patients and healthy donors. Investigators examined 107,917,701 sorted cells across all samples.

Reverse transcribing all isolated RNA meant expressed TCRB transcripts were sequenced. Approximately 3.4 million reads, on average, came from each naive, central memory and regulatory T cell sample. The repertoire was sequenced with immunoSEQ multiplex PCR; TCRdb's copy has only in-frame clones and lacks some. The table has around 690,000 clones, roughly an eighth seen once. Study results and caveats: VDJ junctions from patients with type 1 diabetes contained fewer insertions and more deletions. In every one of the four CD4+ subsets, TCRB CDR3s were moderately but significantly shorter in Type 1 diabetes patients.

The CDR3 runs 12 residues. V lost 3 bases and J lost 7, with 7 bases in between. Germline CDR1 and CDR2: KGHSH and LQKENI. The TCR sequence derives from a man between 25 and 39 years old with type 1 diabetes. The chain uses TRBV18 and TRBJ2-1; D gene ambiguous. Sequences were obtained from naive CD4+ T cells from blood. CDR3 in DNA: TGTGCCAGCTCACCCACGGAGAATGAGCAGTTCTTC. Its protein product is CASSPTENEQFF.